Included here is one TCR beta chain sequence, with context. What it binds is not known. TCRdb's copy holds only in-frame clones and misses some; the assay was immunoSEQ multiplex PCR. Of around 78,000 clones detected, 80% to 95% appear once; the ten largest clones hold 4.5%. This sample is drawn from a study of T cell responses to AZD1222 COVID-19 vaccine. Study-wide results and caveats: At 160-218 and 743-854, vaccine-associated CD4 TCRs were dominant, and they spanned spike. Unmutated variant regions reportedly attract nearly half of all spike-specific TCRs. Donors skewed white British and female; clonal diversity was possibly underestimated.

The V gene lost 5 bases and the J gene lost 10 bases, with 17 bases spanning the gap. The length of the CDR3 is 14 residues. Germline loops: CDR1 SEHNR, CDR2 FQNEAQ (reference sequence). The gene calls are TRBV7-9 and TRBJ2-2; D not resolved. The sample in question was peripheral blood, obtained on day 0 of MenACWY control vaccination. This TCR was recovered from an adult in good health. As DNA, the CDR3 is TGTGCCAGCAGCCCGGGTGGGCTGTCTGAGGAGCTGTTTTTT. Residues: CASSPGGLSEELFF.